This TCR beta chain was captured in a study of CD8 T cells in ankylosing spondylitis. Notes on the study in general: Seemingly distinctive of ankylosing spondylitis blood was a TCR beta motif formed by eight highly homologous variants. CD8+ by phenotype, disease-linked clones were relatively rare in peripheral blood. Past research had described some motif variants in reactive arthritis synovial fluid and blood. It was reported that disease-linked clones were significantly enriched in matched ankylosing spondylitis synovial fluid.

The germline CDR1 and CDR2 sequences are KGHSH and LQKENI. The CDR3 loop spans 15 amino acids. The V and J ends lost 0 bases and 7 bases respectively, with 13 bases between them. Making the TCR beta libraries involved quantitative 5'-RACE with molecular barcodes. TCRdb ran MiXCR on the 5' RACE reads and lists one entry per CDR3 protein. The repertoire has approximately 540,000 distinct CDR3 sequences, approximately 12% of them found once; the top ten carry 6.8%. As concerns this clonotype: What it binds is unknown.

The source is a male donor with ankylosing spondylitis. Sequencing was performed on blood, either unsorted or a sorted T cell fraction (not recorded which). V usage is TRBV18 and J usage is TRBJ2-1; the D gene could be TRBD1 or TRBD2 (5 bases each). The CDR3 is CASSPPGTRGNEQFF. CDR3 coding DNA: TGTGCCAGCTCACCACCCGGGACCCGAGGGAATGAGCAGTTCTTC.